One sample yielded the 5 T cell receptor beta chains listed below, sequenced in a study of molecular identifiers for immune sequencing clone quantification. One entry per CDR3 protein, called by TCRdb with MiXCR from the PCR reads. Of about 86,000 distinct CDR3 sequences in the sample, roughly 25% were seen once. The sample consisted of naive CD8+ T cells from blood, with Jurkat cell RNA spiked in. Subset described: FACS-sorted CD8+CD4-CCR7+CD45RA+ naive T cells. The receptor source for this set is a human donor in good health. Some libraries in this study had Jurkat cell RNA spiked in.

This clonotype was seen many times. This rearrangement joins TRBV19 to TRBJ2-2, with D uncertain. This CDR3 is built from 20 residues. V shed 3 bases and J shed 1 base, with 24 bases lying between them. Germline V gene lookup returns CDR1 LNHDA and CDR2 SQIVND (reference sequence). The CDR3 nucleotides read TGTGCCAGTAGTATTTCTCTAATCCGGGTCGCAGGAATGAACACCGGGGAGCTGTTTTTT. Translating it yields CASSISLIRVAGMNTGELFF.

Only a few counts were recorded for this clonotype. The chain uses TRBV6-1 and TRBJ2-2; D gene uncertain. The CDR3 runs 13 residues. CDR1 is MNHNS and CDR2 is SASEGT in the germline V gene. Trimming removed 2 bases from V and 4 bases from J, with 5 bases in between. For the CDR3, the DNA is TGTGCCAGCAGTGAAATCATCACCGGGGAGCTGTTTTTT. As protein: CASSEIITGELFF.

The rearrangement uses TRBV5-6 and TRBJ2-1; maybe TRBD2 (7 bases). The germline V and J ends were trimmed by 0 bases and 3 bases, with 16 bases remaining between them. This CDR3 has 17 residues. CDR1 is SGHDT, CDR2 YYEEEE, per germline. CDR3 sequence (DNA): TGTGCCAGCAGCTTGGCTTGGGGGGGGGCTATCTACAATGAGCAGTTCTTC. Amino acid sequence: CASSLAWGGAIYNEQFF.

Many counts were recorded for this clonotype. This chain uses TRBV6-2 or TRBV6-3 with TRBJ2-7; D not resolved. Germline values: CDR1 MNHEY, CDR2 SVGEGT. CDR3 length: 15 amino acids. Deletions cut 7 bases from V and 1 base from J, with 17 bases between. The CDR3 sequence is CASKAVAAPSYEQYF. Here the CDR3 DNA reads TGTGCCAGCAAAGCCGTCGCGGCCCCATCCTACGAGCAGTACTTC.

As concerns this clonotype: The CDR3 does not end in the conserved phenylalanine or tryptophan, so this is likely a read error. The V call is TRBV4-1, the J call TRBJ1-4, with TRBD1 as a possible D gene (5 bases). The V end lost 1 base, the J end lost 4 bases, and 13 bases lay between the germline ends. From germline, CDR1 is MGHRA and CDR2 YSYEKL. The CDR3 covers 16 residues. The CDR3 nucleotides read TGCGCCAGCAGCCAAGTAACCTCAGGGTTTAATGAAAAACTGTTTTCT. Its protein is CASSQVTSGFNEKLFS.